This entry lists 9 T cell receptor beta chains sequenced from one sample in a study of T cells in Graves' hyperthyroidism and ophthalmopathy. Authors of the study amplified TCR beta CDR3 regions from RNA transcripts. HTBI primers were used for first-round RT-PCR of the TCR CDR3. MiXCR, run by TCRdb on the multiplex PCR reads, gives a single entry per CDR3 protein. The repertoire holds approximately 710,000 distinct CDR3 sequences, with 15% to 20% as singletons. The sample comprised blood. The receptors come from a man between 50 and 59 years old with Graves' hyperthyroidism.

This clonotype was seen more than once but under ten times. The CDR3 region is CASSQGWDIAVEQYF. Written as DNA, the CDR3 is TGTGCCAGCAGCCAGGGTTGGGATATCGCCGTCGAGCAGTACTTC. This chain connects TRBV3-1 to TRBJ2-7; D is undetermined. Germline assignment: CDR1 LGHDT and CDR2 YNNKEL (reference sequence). V was trimmed by 3 bases and J by 6 bases, leaving 18 bases between them. The CDR3 is made up of 15 amino acids.

This clonotype was picked up a small number of times. The gene calls are TRBV19 and TRBJ2-3, with a possible D match to TRBD1 (6 bases). V dropped 6 bases and J dropped 3 bases, with 19 bases sitting between them. CDR1 LNHDA and CDR2 SQIVND come from the germline V gene (reference sequence). CDR3 length: 16 amino acids. CDR3 nucleotides: TGTGCCAGTAGCCTCTATGGATCAGGGGCGACAGATACGCAGTATTTT. Its protein product is CASSLYGSGATDTQYF.

The chain is built from TRBV18 and TRBJ1-2; D is perhaps TRBD1 (5 bases). Trimming removed 3 bases from V and 6 bases from J, with 23 bases in between. CDR3 size: 17 residues. Germline assignment: CDR1 KGHSH and CDR2 LQKENI. CDR3 sequence (DNA): TGTGCCAGCTCACCCAACGAGGTGGTATTCCGGGGGAATGGCTACACCTTC. Amino acids: CASSPNEVVFRGNGYTF.

This clonotype was seen at least ten times. The J gene is TRBJ2-1, the V gene TRBV3-1; 11 nucleotides match TRBD2. The CDR3 consists of 16 residues. J gave up 3 bases and V 1 base, and 2 bases lay outside the gene matches. CDR1 is LGHDT and CDR2 is YNNKEL in the germline V gene (reference sequence). The CDR3 loop reads CASSQGTSGGYNEQFF. CDR3 coding DNA: TGTGCCAGCAGCCAAGGAACTAGCGGGGGCTACAATGAGCAGTTCTTC.

The table lists this clonotype with a few counts. The chain has TRBV7-8 and TRBJ1-3; D not resolved. Germline V gene lookup returns CDR1 SGHVS and CDR2 FQNEAQ. The germline V and J ends were trimmed by 1 base and 4 bases, with 8 bases remaining between them. The length of the CDR3 is 14 residues. CDR3 amino acids: CASSLVVPGNTIYF. The DNA for the CDR3 is TGTGCCAGCAGCTTAGTGGTACCGGGAAACACCATATATTTT.

V is TRBV28 and J is TRBJ2-7; 8 nucleotides agree with TRBD1. The CDR3 spans 13 residues. Germline CDR1 is MDHEN and CDR2 is SYDVKM. The V and J ends lost 7 bases and 2 bases, in that order; junction bases with no gene match: 4. The DNA for the CDR3 is TGTGCCAGCACCCGACAGGGGACCTACGAGCAGTACTTC. It specifies CASTRQGTYEQYF.

In the case of this clonotype: This sequence may be a read error, since a much larger clone differs from it by one base. The V gene is TRBV28, the J gene TRBJ1-4; possible D gene TRBD1, 5 bases. Germline loops: CDR1 MDHEN, CDR2 SYDVKM. CDR3 length equals 17 residues. In DNA form, the CDR3 reads TGTGCCAGCAGCCCGCTCGGGGGGAAGGCAACTAATGAAAAACTGCTTTTT. Translation: CASSPLGGKATNEKLLF.

This clonotype was counted between two and nine times. The chain is built from TRBV5-5 and TRBJ2-2, with unresolved D. The V end lost 4 bases, the J end lost 4 bases, and 5 bases lay between the germline ends. This CDR3 comprises 12 residues. Per the germline V gene, CDR1 is SGHKS and CDR2 is YYEKEE (reference sequence). The CDR3 is CASSQATGELFF. The CDR3 nucleotides read TGTGCCAGCAGCCAAGCCACCGGGGAGCTGTTTTTT. The complete variable domain, with remaining parts taken from reference TRBV5-5 and TRBJ2-2, reads DAGVTQSPTHLIKTRGQQVTLRCSPISGHKSVSWYQQVLGQGPQFIFQYYEKEERGRGNFPDRFSARQFPNYSSELNVNALLLGDSALYLCASSQATGELFFGEGSRLTVL.

This clonotype was seen only a few times. V gene TRBV28 combines with J gene TRBJ2-2, with 12 bases that match TRBD1. V lost 5 bases, J lost 7 bases, and 8 bases stayed unmatched. This CDR3 comprises 16 residues. Germline V gene sequence: CDR1 MDHEN, CDR2 SYDVKM. The CDR3 bases are TGTGCCAGCAGTCCCGGGACAGGGGGCGCTTTCGGGGAGCTGTTTTTT. It specifies CASSPGTGGAFGELFF.